This T cell receptor beta chain comes out of a study of early T cells in non-severe SARS-CoV-2 infection. Trimming took 4 bases from V and 3 from J, leaving 9 bases between them. This CDR3 contains 13 residues. Germline lookup yields CDR1 MGHDK and CDR2 SYGVNS. From the 5' RACE reads, TCRdb called clonotypes with MiXCR, one entry per CDR3 protein. The sample consists of about 83,000 distinct CDR3 sequences, roughly 13% of them appearing once. This TCR came from an adult who was a healthcare worker with PCR-confirmed SARS-CoV-2 infection or an uninfected control (not recorded which). What was sequenced was whole blood. The chain has TRBV25-1 and TRBJ1-2, with D tentatively TRBD1 (5 bases). CDR3 residues: CASSADTYYGYTF. CDR3 nucleotides: TGTGCCAGCAGTGCGGACACCTACTATGGCTACACCTTC.